This T cell receptor (beta chain) came from a study of Graves' ophthalmopathy and Graves' hyperthyroidism. Study at large: Ophthalmopathy not arising within 18 months of follow-up defined hyperthyroidism as stable.

This clonotype was found many times. Germline V CDR1 and CDR2: SGHAT, FQNNGV. This CDR3 is 14 amino acids long. V was clipped by 1 base and J by 13 bases; unmatched bases: 5. TCR beta CDR3 amplification used RNA transcripts. Second-round multiplex PCR came after first-round RT-PCR with HTBI primers. Each CDR3 protein gets one entry after TCRdb re-called the multiplex PCR reads with MiXCR. Here the sample spans about 1.1 million distinct CDR3 sequences, less than 45% being singletons. Diagnoses were established from clinical symptoms, serum thyroxine, TRAb, thyroid ultrasound and orbital computed tomography.

The sequenced material came from peripheral blood or thyroid tissue (not recorded which). The TCR comes from an adult man with Graves' hyperthyroidism. The V gene is TRBV11-2, the J gene TRBJ1-6; 9 bases line up with TRBD1. The CDR3 DNA is TGTGCCAGCAGCTTAGGGACAGGGGCCGCCCCCCTCCACTTT. Amino acid sequence: CASSLGTGAAPLHF.